A selection of T cell receptor beta chains follows, all from one sample in a study of cytomegalovirus exposure and HLA in healthy donors. TCRdb keeps only in-frame clones here, not all; method: immunoSEQ multiplex PCR. The table includes approximately 110,000 clones, over 60% detected once. Sequencing used PBMCs. These TCRs come from a man aged 60 to 69 in good health and CMV-seropositive. Both conserved end residues are part of each CDR3. Each record gives: V gene, CDR3 protein.

TRBV19 CASSIVSTSGGDTQYF
TRBV4-1 CASSQVPSGGAADTQYF
TRBV4-2 CASSQEGRAPTNYGYTF
TRBV5-1 CASSLVGTGEEKLFF
TRBV6-6 CASLLERDRGELFF
TRBV6-1 CASNLYQETQYF
TRBV11-3 CASSLVSGSPLHF
TRBV6-1 CASSEATIVVVSVYTF
TRBV27 CASSWGGPRTVAYEQYF
TRBV2 CASSVDTFTDTQYF
TRBV30 CAWSGTLTYEQYF
TRBV28 CASSSKTGGWYGYTF
TRBV7-9 CASSARLAQETQYF
TRBV29-1 CSGGTQETQYF
TRBV6-1 CASAPTGRTFF